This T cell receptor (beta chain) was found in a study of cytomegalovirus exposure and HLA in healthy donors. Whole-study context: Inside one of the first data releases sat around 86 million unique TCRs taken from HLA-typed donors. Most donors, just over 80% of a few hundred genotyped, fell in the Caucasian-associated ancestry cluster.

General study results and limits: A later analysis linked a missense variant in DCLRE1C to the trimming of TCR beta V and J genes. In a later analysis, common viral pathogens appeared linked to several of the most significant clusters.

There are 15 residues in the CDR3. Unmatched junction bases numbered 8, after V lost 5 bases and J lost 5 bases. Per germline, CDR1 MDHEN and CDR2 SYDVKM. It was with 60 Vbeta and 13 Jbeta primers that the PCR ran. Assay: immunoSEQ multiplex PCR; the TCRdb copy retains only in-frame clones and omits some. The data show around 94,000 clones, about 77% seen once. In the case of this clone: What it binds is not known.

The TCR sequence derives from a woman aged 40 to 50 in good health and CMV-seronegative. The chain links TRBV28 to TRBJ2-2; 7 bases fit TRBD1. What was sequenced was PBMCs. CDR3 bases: TGTGCCAGCAGTCCCCGACAGGGTTGGACCGGGGAGCTGTTTTTT. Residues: CASSPRQGWTGELFF. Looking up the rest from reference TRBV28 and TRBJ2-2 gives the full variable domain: DVKVTQSSRYLVKRTGEKVFLECVQDMDHENMFWYRQDPGLGLRLIYFSYDVKMKEKGDIPEGYSVSREKKERFSLILESASTNQTSMYLCASSPRQGWTGELFFGEGSRLTVL.